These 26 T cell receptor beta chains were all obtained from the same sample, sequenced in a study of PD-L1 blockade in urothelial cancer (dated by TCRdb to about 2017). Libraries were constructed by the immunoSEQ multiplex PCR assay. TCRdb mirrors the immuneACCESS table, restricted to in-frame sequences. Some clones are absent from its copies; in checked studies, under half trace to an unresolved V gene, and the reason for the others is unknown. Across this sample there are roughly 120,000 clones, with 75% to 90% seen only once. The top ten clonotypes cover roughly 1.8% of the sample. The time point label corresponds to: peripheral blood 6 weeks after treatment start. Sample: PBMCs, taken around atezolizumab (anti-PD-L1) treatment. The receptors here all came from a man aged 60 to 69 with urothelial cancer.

The CDR3 reads CASSHGLAGVNNEQFF. DNA of the CDR3: TGCGCCAGCAGCCATGGACTAGCGGGGGTTAACAATGAGCAGTTCTTC. V usage is TRBV4-3 and J usage is TRBJ2-1, with 13 bases fitting TRBD2. The trim removed 3 bases at V and 5 bases at J, leaving 4 bases unmatched. The CDR3 length is 16 residues. CDR1 is LGHNA and CDR2 is YSLEER in the germline V gene.

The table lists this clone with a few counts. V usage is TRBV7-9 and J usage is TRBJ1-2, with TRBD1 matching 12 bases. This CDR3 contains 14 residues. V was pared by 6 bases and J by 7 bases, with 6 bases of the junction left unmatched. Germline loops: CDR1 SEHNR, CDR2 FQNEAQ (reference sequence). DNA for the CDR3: TGTGCCAGCAGACCCGGGACAGGGGGCTTTGGCTACACCTTC. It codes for CASRPGTGGFGYTF.

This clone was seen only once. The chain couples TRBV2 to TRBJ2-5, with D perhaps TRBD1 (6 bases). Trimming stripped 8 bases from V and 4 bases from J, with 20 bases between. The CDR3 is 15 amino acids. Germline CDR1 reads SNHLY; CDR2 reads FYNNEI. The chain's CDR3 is CASRGMSGTLETQYF. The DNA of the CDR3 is TGTGCCAGCCGGGGTATGTCCGGGACACTAGAGACCCAGTACTTC.

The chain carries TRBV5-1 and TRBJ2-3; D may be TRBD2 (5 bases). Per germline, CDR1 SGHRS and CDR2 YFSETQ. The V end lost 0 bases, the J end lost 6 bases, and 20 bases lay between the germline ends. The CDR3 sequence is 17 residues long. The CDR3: CASSLVEAGRPWDTQYF. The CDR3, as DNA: TGCGCCAGCAGCTTGGTGGAGGCCGGACGGCCGTGGGATACGCAGTATTTT. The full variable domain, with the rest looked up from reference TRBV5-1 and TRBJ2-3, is KAGVTQTPRYLIKTRGQQVTLSCSPISGHRSVSWYQQTPGQGLQFLFEYFSETQRNKGNFPGRFSGRQFSNSRSEMNVSTLELGDSALYLCASSLVEAGRPWDTQYFGPGTRLTVL.

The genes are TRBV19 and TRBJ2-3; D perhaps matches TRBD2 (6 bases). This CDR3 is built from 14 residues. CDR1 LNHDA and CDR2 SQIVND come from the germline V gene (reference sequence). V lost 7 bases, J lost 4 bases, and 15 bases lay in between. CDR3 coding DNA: TGTGCCAGTACTGACCGCGGGGAGTCAGATACGCAGTATTTT. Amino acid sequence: CASTDRGESDTQYF.

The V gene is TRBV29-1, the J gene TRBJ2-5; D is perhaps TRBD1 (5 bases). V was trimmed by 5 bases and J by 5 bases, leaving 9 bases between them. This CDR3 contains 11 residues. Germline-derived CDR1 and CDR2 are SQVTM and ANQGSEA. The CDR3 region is CSVRQTETQYF. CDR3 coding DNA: TGCAGCGTTCGACAGACGGAGACCCAGTACTTC.

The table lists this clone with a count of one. CDR3 sequence (DNA): TGCGCCAGCAGCTTGGCCCCGCGGGATACGCAGTATTTT. Protein sequence: CASSLAPRDTQYF. The chain has TRBV5-1 and TRBJ2-3; D is ambiguous. V shed 0 bases and J shed 6 bases, with 8 bases lying between them. The germline V gene has CDR1 SGHRS and CDR2 YFSETQ. The CDR3 loop spans 13 amino acids. The whole variable domain, filled in from reference TRBV5-1 and TRBJ2-3, reads KAGVTQTPRYLIKTRGQQVTLSCSPISGHRSVSWYQQTPGQGLQFLFEYFSETQRNKGNFPGRFSGRQFSNSRSEMNVSTLELGDSALYLCASSLAPRDTQYFGPGTRLTVL.

The CDR3 DNA reads TGTGCCAGCTCCCCAAAACCCTCCGGGGAGCAGTACTTC. Translated: CASSPKPSGEQYF. This rearrangement joins TRBV18 to TRBJ2-7; no clear D. V was trimmed by 6 bases and J by 7 bases, leaving 16 bases between them. Germline V CDR1 and CDR2: KGHSH, LQKENI. There are 13 residues in the CDR3.

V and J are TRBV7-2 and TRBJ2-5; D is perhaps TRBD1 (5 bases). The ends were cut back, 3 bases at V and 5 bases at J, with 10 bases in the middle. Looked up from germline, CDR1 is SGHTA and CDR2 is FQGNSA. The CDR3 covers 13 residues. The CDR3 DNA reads TGTGCCAGCAGCTTGGGGCGGATGGAGACCCAGTACTTC. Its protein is CASSLGRMETQYF.

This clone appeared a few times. CDR3 amino acids: CASVAGTHNEQFF. CDR3 sequence (DNA): TGTGCCAGCGTAGCGGGGACACACAATGAGCAGTTCTTC. This chain connects TRBV19 to TRBJ2-1, with 8 bases lining up with TRBD2. The V segment lost 9 bases and the J segment 5 bases; nucleotides outside the gene matches: 6. From germline, CDR1 is LNHDA and CDR2 SQIVND (reference sequence). The CDR3 consists of 13 residues.

This CDR3 reads CASSQQGERGNQPQHF. The CDR3 coding sequence is TGTGCCAGTAGTCAACAGGGGGAGAGAGGCAATCAGCCCCAGCATTTT. The chain couples TRBV19 to TRBJ1-5; TRBD1 matches at 8 bases. Germline loops: CDR1 LNHDA, CDR2 SQIVND (reference sequence). The CDR3 has 16 amino acids. Trimming at V came to 5 bases and at J to 2 bases, leaving 8 bases not matched to a gene.

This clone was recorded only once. The CDR3 reads CASGLSRGRGNIQYF. The DNA for the CDR3 is TGTGCTAGTGGTTTGTCCCGGGGGAGAGGGAACATTCAGTACTTC. The chain combines TRBV12-5 with TRBJ2-4; D might be TRBD2 (6 bases). This CDR3 is built from 15 residues. Germline V gives CDR1 LGHNT, CDR2 FRNRAP. Trimming removed 2 bases from V and 7 bases from J, with 15 bases in between.

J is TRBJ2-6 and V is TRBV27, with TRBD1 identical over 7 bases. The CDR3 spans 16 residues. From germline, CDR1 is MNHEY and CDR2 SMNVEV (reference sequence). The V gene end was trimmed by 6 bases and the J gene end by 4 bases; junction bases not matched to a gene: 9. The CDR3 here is CASRDRQGAGANVLTF. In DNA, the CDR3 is TGTGCCAGCAGAGACCGACAGGGCGCAGGGGCCAACGTCCTGACTTTC. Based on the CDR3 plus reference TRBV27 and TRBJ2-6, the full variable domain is EAQVTQNPRYLITVTGKKLTVTCSQNMNHEYMSWYRQDPGLGLRQIYYSMNVEVTDKGDVPEGYKVSRKEKRNFPLILESPSPNQTSLYFCASRDRQGAGANVLTFGAGSRLTVL.

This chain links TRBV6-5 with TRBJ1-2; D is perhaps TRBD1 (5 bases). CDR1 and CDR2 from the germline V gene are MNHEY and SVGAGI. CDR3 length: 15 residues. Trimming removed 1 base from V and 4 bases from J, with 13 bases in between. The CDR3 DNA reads TGTGCCAGCAGTTACTTAGCACAGGTCGGCTATGGCTACACCTTC. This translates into CASSYLAQVGYGYTF.

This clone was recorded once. The chain's CDR3 is CASSSDGGGAETQYF. Here the CDR3 DNA reads TGCGCCAGCAGCTCGGATGGCGGGGGGGCGGAGACCCAGTACTTC. V gene TRBV5-1 combines with J gene TRBJ2-5, with 9 bases lining up with TRBD2. The V segment lost 3 bases and the J segment 5 bases; nucleotides outside the gene matches: 8. The CDR3 totals 15 residues. Germline CDR1 and CDR2: SGHRS and YFSETQ.

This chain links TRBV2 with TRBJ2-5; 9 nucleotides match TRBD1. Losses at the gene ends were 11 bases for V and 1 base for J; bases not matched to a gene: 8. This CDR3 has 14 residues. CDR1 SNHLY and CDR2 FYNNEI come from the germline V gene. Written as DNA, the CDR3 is TGTGCCGTCCGGGACAGGGATCGCCAAGAGACCCAGTACTTC. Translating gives CAVRDRDRQETQYF.

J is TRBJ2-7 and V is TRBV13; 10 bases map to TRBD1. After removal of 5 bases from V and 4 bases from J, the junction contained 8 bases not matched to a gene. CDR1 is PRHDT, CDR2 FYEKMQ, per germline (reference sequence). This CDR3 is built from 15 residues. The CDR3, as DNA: TGTGCCAGCAGCCATACCGGGACAGGGGTTTACGAGCAGTACTTC. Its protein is CASSHTGTGVYEQYF.

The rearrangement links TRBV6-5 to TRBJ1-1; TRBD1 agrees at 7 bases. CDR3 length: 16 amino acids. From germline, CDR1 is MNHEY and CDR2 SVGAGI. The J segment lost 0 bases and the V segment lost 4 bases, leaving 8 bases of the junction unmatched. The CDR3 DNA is TGTGCCAGCAGTTCCTTTCGGACAGGATTGAACACTGAAGCTTTCTTT. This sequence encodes CASSSFRTGLNTEAFF.

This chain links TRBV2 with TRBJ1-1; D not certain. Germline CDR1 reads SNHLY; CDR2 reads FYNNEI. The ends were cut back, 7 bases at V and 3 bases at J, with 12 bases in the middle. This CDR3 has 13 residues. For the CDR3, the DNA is TGTGCCAGCACCGATGGGCAGTACACTGAAGCTTTCTTT. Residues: CASTDGQYTEAFF.

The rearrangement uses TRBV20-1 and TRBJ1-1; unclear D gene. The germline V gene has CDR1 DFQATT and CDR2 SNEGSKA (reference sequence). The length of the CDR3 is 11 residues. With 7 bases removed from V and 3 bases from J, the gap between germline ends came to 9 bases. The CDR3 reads CSVVGYTEAFF. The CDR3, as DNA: TGCAGTGTGGTCGGGTACACTGAAGCTTTCTTT.

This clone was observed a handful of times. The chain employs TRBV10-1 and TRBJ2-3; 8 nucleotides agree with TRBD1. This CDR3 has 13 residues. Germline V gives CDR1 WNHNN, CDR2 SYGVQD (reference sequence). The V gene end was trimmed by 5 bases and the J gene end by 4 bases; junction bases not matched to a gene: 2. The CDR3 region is CASSIQGADTQYF. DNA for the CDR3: TGCGCCAGCAGTATACAGGGGGCAGATACGCAGTATTTT.

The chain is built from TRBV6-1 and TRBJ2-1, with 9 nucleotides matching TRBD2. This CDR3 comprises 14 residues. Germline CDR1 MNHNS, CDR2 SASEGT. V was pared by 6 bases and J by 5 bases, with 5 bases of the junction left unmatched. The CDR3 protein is CASRLAGDHNEQFF. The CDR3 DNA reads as TGTGCCAGCAGATTAGCGGGAGACCACAATGAGCAGTTCTTC.

The CDR3 reads CASSVSPGAGELFF. The CDR3 bases are TGTGCCAGCAGCGTAAGTCCAGGGGCCGGGGAGCTGTTTTTT. The rearrangement links TRBV9 to TRBJ2-2, with D possibly being TRBD1 (6 bases). Trimming removed 1 base at V and 6 bases at J, with 10 bases between. The CDR3 is made up of 14 amino acids. Germline CDR1 reads SGDLS; CDR2 reads YYNGEE.

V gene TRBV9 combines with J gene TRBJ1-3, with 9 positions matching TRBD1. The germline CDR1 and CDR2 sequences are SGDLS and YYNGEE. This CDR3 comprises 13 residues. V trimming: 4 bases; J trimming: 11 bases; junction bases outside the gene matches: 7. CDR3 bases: TGTGCCAGCAGCTCCCTCACAGGGGGCTCCATATATTTT. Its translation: CASSSLTGGSIYF.

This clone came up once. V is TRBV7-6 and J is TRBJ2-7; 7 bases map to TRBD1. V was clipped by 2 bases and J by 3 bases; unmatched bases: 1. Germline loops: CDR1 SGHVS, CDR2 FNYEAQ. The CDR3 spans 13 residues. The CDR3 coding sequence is TGTGCCAGCAGCTTACAGGGGGACTACGAGCAGTACTTC. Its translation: CASSLQGDYEQYF.

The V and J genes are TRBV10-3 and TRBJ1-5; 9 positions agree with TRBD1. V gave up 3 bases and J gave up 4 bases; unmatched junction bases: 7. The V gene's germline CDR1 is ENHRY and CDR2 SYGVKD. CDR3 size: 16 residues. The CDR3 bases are TGTGCCATCAGTGACCCCGACAGGGGGGGAAATCAGCCCCAGCATTTT. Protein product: CAISDPDRGGNQPQHF.